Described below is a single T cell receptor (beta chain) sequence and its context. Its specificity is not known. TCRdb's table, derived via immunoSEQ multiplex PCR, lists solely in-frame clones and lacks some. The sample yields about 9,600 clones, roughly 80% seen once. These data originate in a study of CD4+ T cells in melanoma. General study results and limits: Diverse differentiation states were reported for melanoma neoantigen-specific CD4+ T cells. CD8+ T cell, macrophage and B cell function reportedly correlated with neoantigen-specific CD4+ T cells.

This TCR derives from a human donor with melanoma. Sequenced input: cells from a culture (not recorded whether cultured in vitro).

This CDR3 reads CANQAVDQPQHF. The CDR3 DNA reads as TGTGCCAACCAGGCGGTGGATCAGCCCCAGCATTTT. The chain is built from TRBV11-2 and TRBJ1-5; unclear D gene. The CDR3 is made up of 12 amino acids. CDR1 is SGHAT, CDR2 FQNNGV, per germline. V was shortened by 10 bases and J by 5 bases, with 12 bases between the two germline ends.